This T cell receptor (beta chain) was sequenced during a study of cytotoxic CD8 clonotypes in ibrutinib-treated CLL. Study information: Responses comprised 25 or so partial and 2 complete; at median around 70 months, 14 remained remitted and approximately 12 progressed. General study results and limits: Public clonotypes were seen rarely and were contracted or stable on treatment. Clonality, elevated at ibrutinib response, dropped back toward baseline at progression. Pretreatment clonality was elevated relative to age-matched healthy donors and paralleled circulating CD8+ T-cell counts.

This table comes from immunoSEQ multiplex PCR, and its TCRdb copy is limited to in-frame clones, with some not included. The table has some 92,000 clones, over 60% seen once; the top ten hold roughly 24%. In regard to this clone: Its specificity is unknown.

This sequence originates from a human donor with chronic lymphocytic leukemia. Specimen: PBMCs, collected after 24 months of ibrutinib treatment.

CDR3 region: CASSSRLAGGTDTQYF. CDR3 DNA: TGTGCCAGCAGCTCCCGACTAGCGGGAGGCACAGATACGCAGTATTTT. The V gene is TRBV5-4, the J gene TRBJ2-3; 12 bases are shared with TRBD2. This CDR3 spans 16 amino acids. Germline lookup yields CDR1 SGHNT and CDR2 YYREEE (reference sequence). The V segment lost 3 bases and the J segment 1 base; nucleotides outside the gene matches: 3.